Sequencing of this T cell receptor (beta chain) was carried out in a study of T cell repertoires in cytomegalovirus infection. Study details: Matching HLA type and CMV infection were both indicated by public TCR beta signatures. General study results and limits: In two of eight donors, the top clonotype was HLA-C-restricted CMV-specific.

Germline CDR1 reads DFQATT; CDR2 reads SNEGSKA (reference sequence). Deletions cut 0 bases from V and 5 bases from J, with 19 bases between. There are 16 residues in the CDR3. MiXCR, applied by TCRdb to the reads, yields one record per CDR3 protein. The table lists about 190,000 distinct CDR3 sequences, roughly 30% of them singletons. This clonotype was detected only a few times. Its specificity is not known. The chain recombines TRBV20-1 with TRBJ2-5; maybe TRBD1 (6 bases). The sequence was obtained from a human donor in good health (CMV status not recorded). Some clones in this sample may be carry-over from other donors' samples. The sequencing sample was made of PBMCs. The CDR3 bases are TGCAGTGCTAGAGATTGGGGCAGGGGTGGGGCTGAGACCCAGTACTTC. It translates to CSARDWGRGGAETQYF.